This T cell receptor (beta chain) was recovered during a study of PD-1 blockade in classical Hodgkin lymphoma. This clone was counted a single time. With no exception, relapse followed autologous stem cell transplantation in all patients, and brentuximab vedotin exposure varied. Profiling relied on immunoSEQ multiplex PCR, and the TCRdb table lists in-frame clones only, not all of them. The sample shows 90,000 to 100,000 clones, 80% to 95% of them seen only once. This sample comprised peripheral blood mononuclear cells (PBMCs), obtained at baseline. The sequence was collected from a human donor with classical Hodgkin lymphoma.

The CDR3 protein is CASSVASGRGYEQFF. CDR3 bases: TGTGCCAGCAGCGTAGCTAGCGGGAGAGGCTATGAGCAGTTCTTC. The J gene is TRBJ2-1, the V gene TRBV9; TRBD2 matches at 10 bases. CDR1 is SGDLS and CDR2 is YYNGEE in the germline V gene. The CDR3 contains 15 residues. The junction had 5 bases not matched to a gene; V was cut back by 0 bases and J by 8 bases.